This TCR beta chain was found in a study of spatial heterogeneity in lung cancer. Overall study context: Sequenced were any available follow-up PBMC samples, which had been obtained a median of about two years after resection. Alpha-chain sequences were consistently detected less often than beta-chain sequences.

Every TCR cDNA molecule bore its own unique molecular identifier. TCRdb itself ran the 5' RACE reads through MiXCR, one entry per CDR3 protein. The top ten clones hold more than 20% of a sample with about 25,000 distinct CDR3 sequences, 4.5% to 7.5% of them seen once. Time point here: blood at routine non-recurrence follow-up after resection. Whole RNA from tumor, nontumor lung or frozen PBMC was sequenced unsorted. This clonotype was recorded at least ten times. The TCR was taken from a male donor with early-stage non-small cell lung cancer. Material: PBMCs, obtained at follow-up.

As DNA, the CDR3 is TGCAGTGCTGCCTCCCTTAGCGGGAGTCCAGATACGCAGTATTTT. Translation gives CSAASLSGSPDTQYF. The rearrangement joins TRBV20-1 to TRBJ2-3; 9 bases are shared with TRBD2. The CDR3 consists of 15 residues. J gave up 4 bases and V 5 bases, and 10 bases lay outside the gene matches. Germline V CDR1 and CDR2: DFQATT, SNEGSKA (reference sequence).